One and the same sample provided the 22 T cell receptor beta chains below, sequenced in a study of spatial heterogeneity in lung cancer. One entry per CDR3 protein, called by TCRdb with MiXCR from the 5' RACE reads. Of around 63,000 distinct CDR3 sequences in the sample, approximately 8% were seen once. As to time point: sample taken at primary tumor resection. Frozen PBMC, nontumor lung or tumor provided whole RNA, which was sequenced unsorted. The material sequenced was PBMCs, taken at surgery. Receptor source: a female donor with early-stage non-small cell lung cancer.

This clonotype occurred many times. The rearrangement uses TRBV18 and TRBJ2-7; TRBD2 matches 9 bases. Germline CDR1 KGHSH, CDR2 LQKENI. J gave up 3 bases and V 0 bases, and 3 bases lay outside the gene matches. CDR3 length equals 15 residues. The CDR3 DNA is TGTGCCAGCTCACCACCTGGGCGGGAGGGCTACGAGCAGTACTTC. Translated: CASSPPGREGYEQYF.

This clonotype was seen only a few times. The chain has TRBV6-1 and TRBJ2-7; 7 bases map to TRBD2. The V gene end was trimmed by 6 bases and the J gene end by 3 bases; junction bases not matched to a gene: 8. From germline, CDR1 is MNHNS and CDR2 SASEGT. The CDR3 runs 14 residues. CDR3 sequence: CASSDGTINYEQYF. For the CDR3, the DNA is TGTGCCAGCAGCGACGGGACTATAAACTACGAGCAGTACTTC.

This clonotype occurred a few times. The rearrangement uses TRBV10-3 and TRBJ2-5, with D perhaps TRBD1 (6 bases). Trimming removed 2 bases at V and 4 bases at J, with 17 bases between. CDR1 ENHRY and CDR2 SYGVKD come from the germline V gene. This CDR3 comprises 16 residues. As DNA, the CDR3 is TGTGCCATCAGTGAGGGACAGCGAGTTCCCGGAGAGACCCAGTACTTC. Translating it yields CAISEGQRVPGETQYF.

This clonotype has a count of ten or more. The genes are TRBV7-9 and TRBJ1-2; D gene uncertain. Germline CDR1 and CDR2: SEHNR and FQNEAQ (reference sequence). The V end lost 3 bases, the J end lost 0 bases, and 8 bases lay between the germline ends. The CDR3 runs 14 residues. The CDR3 spells CASSLEAPNYGYTF. The CDR3 DNA sequence: TGTGCCAGCAGCTTGGAAGCTCCTAACTATGGCTACACCTTC.

Comments on this clonotype: At one of its ends the junction is not consistent with the germline gene, which may arise from a read error. The chain couples TRBV10-3 to TRBJ1-5; D uncertain. This CDR3 has 12 amino acids. CDR1 is ENHRY and CDR2 is SYGVKD in the germline V gene. This CDR3 is CTIRAGDQPQHF. CDR3 nucleotide sequence: TGTACCATTCGGGCCGGGGATCAGCCCCAGCATTTT.

This chain joins TRBV18 and TRBJ1-2, with D possibly TRBD1 on 5 matching bases. CDR3 size: 13 residues. CDR1 KGHSH and CDR2 LQKENI come from the germline V gene. Trimming cost V 3 bases and J 3 bases, with 8 bases left between them. In nucleotides, the CDR3 is TGTGCCAGCTCACCGGAGGGACACTATGGCTACACCTTC. It encodes CASSPEGHYGYTF.

This clonotype was observed a handful of times. The DNA of the CDR3 is TGTGCCAGCAGCTTGTACGGGCCAACCTACGAGCAGTACTTC. Translated: CASSLYGPTYEQYF. This rearrangement joins TRBV5-6 to TRBJ2-7; D not resolved. The ends were cut back, 1 base at V and 2 bases at J, with 10 bases in the middle. Germline V gives CDR1 SGHDT, CDR2 YYEEEE. The CDR3 contains 14 residues.

At least ten counts were recorded for this clonotype. CDR3 coding DNA: TGTGCCAGCAGCTTGGGGACAGGGTTACATGAGCAGTTCTTC. It yields the protein CASSLGTGLHEQFF. The gene calls are TRBV7-6 and TRBJ2-1; 9 nucleotides line up with TRBD1. The CDR3 is made up of 14 amino acids. Germline V lookup: CDR1 SGHVS, CDR2 FNYEAQ. Germline trimming cut 3 bases from V and 8 bases from J; bases unmatched to any gene: 5.

This clonotype was seen many times. The chain is built from TRBV5-1 and TRBJ2-1, with 7 bases fitting TRBD1. The CDR3 is 16 amino acids. The J segment lost 0 bases and the V segment lost 4 bases, leaving 7 bases of the junction unmatched. Germline CDR1 and CDR2: SGHRS and YFSETQ. The CDR3: CASSLGQSASYNEQFF. The DNA of the CDR3 is TGCGCCAGCAGCCTGGGACAGTCGGCCTCCTACAATGAGCAGTTCTTC.

The sample holds many counts of this clonotype. V and J are TRBV28 and TRBJ2-1, with D possibly matching TRBD2 (6 bases). The CDR3 extends over 15 amino acids. Germline-derived CDR1 and CDR2 are MDHEN and SYDVKM. V lost 7 bases to trimming and J lost 3 bases, with 16 bases between them. In DNA, the CDR3 is TGTGCCAGCAATCCCCGCGGGGTCAGCTACAATGAGCAGTTCTTC. It translates to CASNPRGVSYNEQFF.

The chain carries TRBV7-9 and TRBJ1-5; 7 bases are shared with TRBD1. This CDR3 comprises 15 residues. Germline V gene lookup returns CDR1 SEHNR and CDR2 FQNEAQ (reference sequence). Losses at the gene ends were 2 bases for V and 9 bases for J; bases not matched to a gene: 10. CDR3 in DNA: TGTGCCAGCAGCTTATCCGGGACAGCCGGCCGGCCCCAGCATTTT. It specifies CASSLSGTAGRPQHF.

The V and J genes are TRBV7-9 and TRBJ1-2, with D possibly TRBD1 on 5 matching bases. The CDR3 is 13 residues long. V was clipped by 5 bases and J by 1 base, with 8 bases between them. Germline CDR1 reads SEHNR; CDR2 reads FQNEAQ (reference sequence). The CDR3 coding sequence is TGTGCCAGCAGCCGGGACGGTAACTATGGCTACACCTTC. The encoded protein is CASSRDGNYGYTF.

CDR3 region: CAATPTSGSLTDTQYF. CDR3 nucleotide sequence: TGTGCTGCCACCCCGACTAGCGGGAGTCTCACAGATACGCAGTATTTT. The V gene is TRBV28, the J gene TRBJ2-3; 12 positions agree with TRBD2. This CDR3 comprises 16 residues. Germline V CDR1 and CDR2: MDHEN, SYDVKM.

This clonotype was seen ten or more times. The CDR3 region is CSARILRGGRINEKLFF. The CDR3 DNA sequence: TGCAGTGCTAGGATTCTAAGGGGGGGACGGATAAATGAAAAACTGTTTTTT. V is TRBV20-1 and J is TRBJ1-4; possibly TRBD1 for D (6 bases). CDR3 size: 17 residues. CDR1 is DFQATT, CDR2 SNEGSKA, per germline (reference sequence). V lost 3 bases, J lost 5 bases, and 22 bases lay in between.

This chain links TRBV12-3 or TRBV12-4 with TRBJ1-1; 9 nucleotides align to TRBD1. This CDR3 is 15 amino acids long. J gave up 1 base and V 6 bases, and 6 bases lay outside the gene matches. CDR3 loop: CASRIQGQGNTEAFF. The CDR3 coding sequence is TGTGCCAGCAGGATCCAGGGACAGGGGAACACTGAAGCTTTCTTT.

There are many counts of this clonotype. The genes are TRBV28 and TRBJ2-7; 7 bases map to TRBD2. The CDR3 is 14 amino acids. Germline lookup yields CDR1 MDHEN and CDR2 SYDVKM. Trimming took 5 bases from V and 0 from J; bases not matched to a gene: 4. As DNA, the CDR3 is TGTGCCAGCAGTACAGCGGGGCCCTCCTACGAGCAGTACGTC. Its protein is CASSTAGPSYEQYV.

This clonotype occurred a few times. The chain carries TRBV12-3 or TRBV12-4 and TRBJ1-3, with D possibly TRBD1 on 5 matching bases. Trimming shortened V by 7 bases and J by 2 bases, and 12 bases separated the two germline ends. CDR3 length equals 14 residues. The DNA for the CDR3 is TGTGCCAGCACACTGGGGCTAGCTGGAAACACCATATATTTT. Translated: CASTLGLAGNTIYF.

This clonotype was recorded many times. CDR3 in amino acids: CASSIGTGGARNQPQHF. CDR3 DNA sequence: TGTGCCAGTAGTATCGGGACAGGGGGCGCGAGGAATCAGCCCCAGCATTTT. The chain has TRBV19 and TRBJ1-5; 12 nucleotides agree with TRBD1. J lost 4 bases, V lost 3 bases, and 7 bases had no gene match. This CDR3 is built from 17 residues. CDR1 is LNHDA, CDR2 SQIVND, per germline (reference sequence).

The chain combines TRBV12-3 or TRBV12-4 with TRBJ1-4; TRBD1 matches 8 bases. The length of the CDR3 is 14 residues. The trim removed 3 bases at V and 10 bases at J, leaving 7 bases unmatched. The CDR3 DNA reads as TGTGCCAGCAGTTTCGGACAGGGCTTTGGAAAACTGTTTTTT. Translated: CASSFGQGFGKLFF.

The table lists this clonotype with many counts. The chain recombines TRBV7-9 with TRBJ2-1; 9 nucleotides match TRBD2. V was clipped by 6 bases and J by 14 bases; unmatched bases: 8. CDR1 and CDR2 (germline): SEHNR, FQNEAQ (reference sequence). The CDR3 contains 12 residues. CDR3 sequence reads: CASRKSGTSKFF. CDR3 nucleotides: TGTGCCAGCAGAAAGAGTGGGACTAGCAAGTTCTTC.

This clonotype was observed a few times. The chain carries TRBV6-6 and TRBJ2-7, with D hard to call. CDR1 is MNHNY, CDR2 SVGAGI, per germline (reference sequence). This CDR3 spans 14 amino acids. Trimming left V 8 bases short and J 6 bases short, with 20 bases between. CDR3 amino acids: CASGVGPTSREQYF. The DNA of the CDR3 is TGTGCCAGCGGGGTCGGGCCTACCTCTCGCGAGCAGTACTTC.

This clonotype was seen a few times. The chain couples TRBV2 to TRBJ1-6, with 9 bases lining up with TRBD1. Trimming cost V 4 bases and J 4 bases; bases outside gene matches: 8. The CDR3 spans 17 residues. Germline loops: CDR1 SNHLY, CDR2 FYNNEI. The chain's CDR3 is CASSVTGTGRYNSPLHF. CDR3 DNA: TGTGCCAGCAGTGTTACCGGGACAGGGCGATATAATTCACCCCTCCACTTT.